This T cell receptor beta chain was recorded in a study of T cell responses to AZD1222 COVID-19 vaccine (dated by TCRdb to the early 2020s). For the wider study: AZD1222 recipients with second doses at about 4 weeks or about 12 weeks were pooled, because spike-specific TCR depth and breadth did not differ between schedules. A total of over 230 trial participants underwent TCR sequencing, of whom about 200 received two doses of AZD1222 and roughly 25 received two doses of the MenACWY control vaccine. Trial participants were enrolled by age into subgroups of 18-55, 56-69 and 70-plus years, and about 150, 27 and 61 TCR-sequenced participants, respectively, were included in these subgroups.

The CDR3 regions of human TCRbeta chains were analyzed by immunosequencing. Per the source publication's procedure: Repertoire TCRs were checked for matches against a reference library of SARS-CoV-2-specific TCRs that had been generated using the MIRA antigen-specificity platform. Breadth meant the fraction of unique TCRs that were SARS-CoV-2-associated, whereas depth meant the fraction of total T cells that were SARS-CoV-2-associated. Using the MIRA data, each spike-specific TCR was assigned both to the spike region to which the TCR was reactive and to a CD4 or CD8 class. Log10-transformed breadth and depth values were compared by one-way ANOVA with Sidak's multiple comparisons tests. The source is immuneACCESS, and TCRdb retained only in-frame sequences with V and J called. Part of the clones is not carried over; for the studies checked, unresolved V genes explain less than half of this, and the remainder is unexplained. V and J calls plus clone size are reproduced from that table; the DNA served to infer D and trimming. The sample data list 90,000 to 95,000 clones, and just over 85% of these were observed just once. The top ten clones comprise more than 8.5% of the sample.

Interpreted using the paper, the time point label stands for: baseline before first vaccination. Samples from vaccinated people were obtained from the UK trials COV001 and COV002, which included a single-blind randomized controlled phase 2/3 trial of AZD1222 (ChAdOx1 nCoV-19) in healthy adults. For TCRbeta chain sequencing, PBMC samples from trial participants were taken at day 0 and at day 28 after the second dose. This clone was seen once. Its binding antigen is unknown. Base qualities are not recorded, but no much larger clone differs from it by a single base. CDR1 and CDR2 are drawn from the germline V gene (reference sequence): SGHNT, YYREEE. V loses 1 base of germline sequence and J loses 9 bases, and the interval between the two ends is 11 bases. From cysteine to phenylalanine, the CDR3 is 14 amino acids long. Left in the record is the CDR3 DNA by itself, 42 bases read in frame from the first base.

Overall study outcomes, separate from this receptor: Reportedly, close to half of the unique spike-specific TCRs recognized epitopes lying outside the regions that are mutated in the B.1.351 and B.1.1.7 variants. Conclusions about previously exposed vaccinees are limited, since just five or six AZD1222 recipients were seropositive for SARS-CoV-2 at baseline. The 56-69-year group was small, and its depth increase did not reach significance, likely because of low power. Participants were mostly white British, with more females than males. The authors suggested clonal diversity may have been underestimated. After two AZD1222 doses, spike-specific TCR breadth and depth were significantly higher than at day 0 and than in MenACWY recipients. The whole spike protein was spanned by vaccine-associated CD4 TCRs, and dominant responses were seen in regions 160-218 and 743-854. No day 14 peak-response samples were available, so repertoires were characterized only after the peak T cell response.

Sequencing used peripheral blood, obtained on day 0 of AZD1222 vaccination. The source of this sequence is an adult in good health. Recombination connected TRBV5-4 to TRBJ1-6; possibly the D gene is TRBD1, per 5 matching bases. For the CDR3, the sequence is CASSLQGVVSPLHF. The DNA sequence reads TGTGCCAGCAGCTTGCAGGGAGTGGTTTCACCCCTCCACTTT.